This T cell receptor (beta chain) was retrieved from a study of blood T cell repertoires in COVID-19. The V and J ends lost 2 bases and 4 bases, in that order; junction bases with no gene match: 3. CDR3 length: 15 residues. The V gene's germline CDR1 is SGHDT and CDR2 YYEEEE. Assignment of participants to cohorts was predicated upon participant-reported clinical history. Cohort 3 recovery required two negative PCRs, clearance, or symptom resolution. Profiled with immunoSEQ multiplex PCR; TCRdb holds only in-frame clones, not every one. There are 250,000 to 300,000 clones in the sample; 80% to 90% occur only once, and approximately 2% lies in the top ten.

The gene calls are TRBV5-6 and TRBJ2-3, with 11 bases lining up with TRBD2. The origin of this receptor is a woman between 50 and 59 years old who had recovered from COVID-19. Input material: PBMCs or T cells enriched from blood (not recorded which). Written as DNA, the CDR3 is TGTGCCAGCAGCTTCCCTAGCGGGAGGCCAGATACGCAGTATTTT. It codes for CASSFPSGRPDTQYF.